The TCR beta chain under discussion was sequenced for a study of T cell repertoires in cytomegalovirus infection. In the study overall: Public signatures in TCR beta pointed to CMV infection and matching HLA type.

TCRdb ran MiXCR on the reads and lists one entry per CDR3 protein. This sample has around 210,000 distinct CDR3 sequences; 5% to 8.5% occur once, and the top ten carry 5.5% to 8%. Study-wide results and caveats: The study identified carriers of CMV plus the relevant HLA from cumulative public TCR beta family frequency. CMV-specific TCR beta clonotypes restricted by HLA-C were the ones dominating the ex vivo response.

This clonotype was detected many times. Its antigen is unidentified. The trim removed 2 bases at V and 6 bases at J, leaving 4 bases unmatched. The germline gives CDR1 SNHLY, CDR2 FYNNEI. The CDR3 contains 15 residues. The sequence derives from a human donor in good health (CMV status not recorded). Some clones in this sample may be carry-over from other donors' samples. Sequenced sample: PBMCs. The V and J genes are TRBV2 and TRBJ2-2; 9 nucleotides match TRBD1. CDR3 nucleotide sequence: TGTGCCAGCAGTGAACCGGGACAGGGTCCCGGGGAGCTGTTTTTT. It codes for CASSEPGQGPGELFF.